This TCR beta chain is from a study of T cells in pancreatic ductal adenocarcinoma. Whole-study findings and limits: Blood clonality (roughly 0.07) did not differ significantly from tumor (around 0.12). Unique clonotypes were roughly 8-fold more numerous in blood than in tumor.

No neoadjuvant therapy was given to the selected pancreatic ductal adenocarcinoma patients before their surgery. This table comes from immunoSEQ multiplex PCR, and its TCRdb copy is limited to in-frame clones, with some not included. Here the sample spans about 100,000 clones, around 96% being singletons. This CDR3 region has 15 residues. The ends lost 2 bases at V and 2 bases at J; junction bases unmatched: 3. Germline CDR1 reads SEHNR; CDR2 reads FQNEAQ (reference sequence). Worth noting for this clone: What it binds is not known.

The V and J genes are TRBV7-9 and TRBJ1-1; the match to TRBD1 covers 9 bases. The material sequenced was PBMCs. The TCR originated in a human donor with pancreatic ductal adenocarcinoma. Here the CDR3 reads CASSLWTGVNTEAFF. CDR3 nucleotide sequence: TGTGCCAGCAGCTTATGGACAGGGGTTAACACTGAAGCTTTCTTT.